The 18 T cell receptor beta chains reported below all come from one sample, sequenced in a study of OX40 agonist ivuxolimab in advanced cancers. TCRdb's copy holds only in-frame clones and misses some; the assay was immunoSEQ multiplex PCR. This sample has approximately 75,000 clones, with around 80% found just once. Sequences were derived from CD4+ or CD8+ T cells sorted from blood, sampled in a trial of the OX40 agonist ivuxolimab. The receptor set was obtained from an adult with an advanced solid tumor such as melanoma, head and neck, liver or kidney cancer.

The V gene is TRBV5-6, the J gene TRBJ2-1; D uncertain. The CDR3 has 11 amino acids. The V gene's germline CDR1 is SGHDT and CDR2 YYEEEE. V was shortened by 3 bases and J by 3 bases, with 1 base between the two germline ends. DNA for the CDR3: TGTGCCAGCAGCTACTACAATGAGCAGTTCTTC. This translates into CASSYYNEQFF.

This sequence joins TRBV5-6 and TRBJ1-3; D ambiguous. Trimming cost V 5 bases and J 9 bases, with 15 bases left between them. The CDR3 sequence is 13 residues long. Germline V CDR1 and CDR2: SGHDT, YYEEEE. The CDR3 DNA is TGTGCCAGCAGATCTGGACTCAGAGGCACCATATATTTT. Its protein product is CASRSGLRGTIYF.

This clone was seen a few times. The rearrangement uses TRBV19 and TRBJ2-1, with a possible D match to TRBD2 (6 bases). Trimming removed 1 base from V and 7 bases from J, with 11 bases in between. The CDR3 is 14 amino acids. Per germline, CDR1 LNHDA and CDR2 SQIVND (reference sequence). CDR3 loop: CASSIGLARNEQFF. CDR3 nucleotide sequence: TGTGCCAGTAGTATAGGGCTAGCGCGGAATGAGCAGTTCTTC. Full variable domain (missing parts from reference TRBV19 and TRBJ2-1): DGGITQSPKYLFRKEGQNVTLSCEQNLNHDAMYWYRQDPGQGLRLIYYSQIVNDFQKGDIAEGYSVSREKKESFPLTVTSAQKNPTAFYLCASSIGLARNEQFFGPGTRLTVL.

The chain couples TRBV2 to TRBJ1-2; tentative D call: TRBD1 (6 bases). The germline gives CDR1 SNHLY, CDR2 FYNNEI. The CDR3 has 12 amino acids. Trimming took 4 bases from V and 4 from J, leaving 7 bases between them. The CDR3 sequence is CASSGTAYGYTF. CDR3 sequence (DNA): TGTGCCAGCAGTGGGACAGCCTATGGCTACACCTTC. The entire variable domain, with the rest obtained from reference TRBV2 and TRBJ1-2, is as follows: EPEVTQTPSHQVTQMGQEVILRCVPISNHLYFYWYRQILGQKVEFLVSFYNNEISEKSEIFDDQFSVERPDGSNFTLKIRSTKLEDSAMYFCASSGTAYGYTFGSGTRLTVV.

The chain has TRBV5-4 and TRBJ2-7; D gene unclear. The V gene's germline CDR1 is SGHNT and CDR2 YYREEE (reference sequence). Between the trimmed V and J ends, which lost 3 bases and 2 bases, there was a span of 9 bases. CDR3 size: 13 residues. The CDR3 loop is CASSSGSPYEQYF. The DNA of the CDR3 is TGTGCCAGCAGCTCCGGGTCCCCCTACGAGCAGTACTTC.

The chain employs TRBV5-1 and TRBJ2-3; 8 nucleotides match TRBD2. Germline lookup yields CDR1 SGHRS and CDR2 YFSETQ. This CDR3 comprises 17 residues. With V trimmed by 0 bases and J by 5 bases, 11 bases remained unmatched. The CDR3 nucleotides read TGCGCCAGCAGCTTGGGACGGGACGGGAGGGCCAAAGATACGCAGTATTTT. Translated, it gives CASSLGRDGRAKDTQYF.

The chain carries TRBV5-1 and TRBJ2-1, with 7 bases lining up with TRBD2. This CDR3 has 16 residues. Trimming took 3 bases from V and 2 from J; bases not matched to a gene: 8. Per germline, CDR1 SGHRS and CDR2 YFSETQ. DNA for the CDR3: TGCGCCAGCAGCTCCCAAGCGGGGCTCACCTACAATGAGCAGTTCTTC. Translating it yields CASSSQAGLTYNEQFF.

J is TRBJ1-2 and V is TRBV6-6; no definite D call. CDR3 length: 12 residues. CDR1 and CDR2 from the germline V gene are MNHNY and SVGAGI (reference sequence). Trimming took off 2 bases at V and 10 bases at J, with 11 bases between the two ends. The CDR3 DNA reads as TGTGCCAGCAGTTACGGCGGAGAGATCTACACCTTC. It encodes CASSYGGEIYTF.

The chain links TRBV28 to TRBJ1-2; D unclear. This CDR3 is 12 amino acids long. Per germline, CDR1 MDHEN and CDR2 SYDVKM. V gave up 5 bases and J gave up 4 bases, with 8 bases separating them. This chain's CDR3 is CASSMDLYGYTF. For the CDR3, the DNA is TGTGCCAGCAGTATGGACCTCTATGGCTACACCTTC.

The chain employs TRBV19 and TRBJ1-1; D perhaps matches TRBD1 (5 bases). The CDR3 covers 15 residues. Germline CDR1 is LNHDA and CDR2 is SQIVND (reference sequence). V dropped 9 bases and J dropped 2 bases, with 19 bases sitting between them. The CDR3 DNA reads TGTGCCAGCACACTACAAGGGGAGATTAACACTGAAGCTTTCTTT. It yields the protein CASTLQGEINTEAFF.

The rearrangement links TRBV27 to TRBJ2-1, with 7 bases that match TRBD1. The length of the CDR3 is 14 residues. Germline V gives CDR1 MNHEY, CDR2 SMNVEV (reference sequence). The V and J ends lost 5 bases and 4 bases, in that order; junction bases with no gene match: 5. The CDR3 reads CASSRQGQYNEQFF. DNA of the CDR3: TGTGCCAGCAGTCGACAGGGACAATACAATGAGCAGTTCTTC.

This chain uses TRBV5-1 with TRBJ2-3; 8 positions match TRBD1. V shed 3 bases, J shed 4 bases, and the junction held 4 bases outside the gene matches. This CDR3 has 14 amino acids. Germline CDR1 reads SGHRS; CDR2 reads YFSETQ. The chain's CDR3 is CASSWGQAADTQYF. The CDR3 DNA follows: TGCGCCAGCAGCTGGGGACAGGCCGCAGATACGCAGTATTTT.

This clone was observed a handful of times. The CDR3 is CASSPRGFSYEQYF. In nucleotides, the CDR3 is TGTGCCAGCAGCCCCCGAGGATTCAGCTACGAGCAGTACTTC. The V and J genes are TRBV11-3 and TRBJ2-7, with unresolved D. V lost 5 bases and J 3 bases, leaving 14 bases between the germline ends. The CDR3 has 14 amino acids. Per the germline V gene, CDR1 is SGHNT and CDR2 is YENEEA. Full variable domain (missing parts from reference TRBV11-3 and TRBJ2-7): EAGVVQSPRYKIIEKKQPVAFWCNPISGHNTLYWYLQNLGQGPELLIRYENEEAVDDSQLPKDRFSAERLKGVDSTLKIQPAELGDSAVYLCASSPRGFSYEQYFGPGTRLTVT.

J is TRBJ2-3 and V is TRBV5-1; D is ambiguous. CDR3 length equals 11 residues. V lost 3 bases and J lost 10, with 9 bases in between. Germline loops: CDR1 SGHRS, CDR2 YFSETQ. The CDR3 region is CASSSAIAQYF. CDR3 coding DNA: TGCGCCAGCAGCTCCGCCATAGCGCAGTATTTT.

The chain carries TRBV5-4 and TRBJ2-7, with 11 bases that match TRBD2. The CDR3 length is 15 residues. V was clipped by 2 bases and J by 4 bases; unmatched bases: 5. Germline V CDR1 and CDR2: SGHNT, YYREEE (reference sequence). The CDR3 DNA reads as TGTGCCAGCAGCTTTCCTCGGACTAGCGGGTACGAGCAGTACTTC. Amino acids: CASSFPRTSGYEQYF. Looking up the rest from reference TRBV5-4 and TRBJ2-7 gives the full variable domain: ETGVTQSPTHLIKTRGQQVTLRCSSQSGHNTVSWYQQALGQGPQFIFQYYREEENGRGNFPPRFSGLQFPNYSSELNVNALELDDSALYLCASSFPRTSGYEQYFGPGTRLTVT.

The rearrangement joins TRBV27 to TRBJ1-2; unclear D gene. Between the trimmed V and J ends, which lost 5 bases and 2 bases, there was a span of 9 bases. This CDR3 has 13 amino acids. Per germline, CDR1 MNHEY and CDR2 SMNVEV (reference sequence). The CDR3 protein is CASSRTENYGYTF. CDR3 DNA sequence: TGTGCCAGCAGTAGGACGGAAAACTATGGCTACACCTTC.

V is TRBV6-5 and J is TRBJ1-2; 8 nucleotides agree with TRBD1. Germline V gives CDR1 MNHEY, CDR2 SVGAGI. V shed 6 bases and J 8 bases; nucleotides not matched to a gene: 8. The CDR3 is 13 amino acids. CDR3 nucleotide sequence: TGTGCCAGCAGAAACAGGGGGTCGGAAGGCTACACCTTC. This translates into CASRNRGSEGYTF.

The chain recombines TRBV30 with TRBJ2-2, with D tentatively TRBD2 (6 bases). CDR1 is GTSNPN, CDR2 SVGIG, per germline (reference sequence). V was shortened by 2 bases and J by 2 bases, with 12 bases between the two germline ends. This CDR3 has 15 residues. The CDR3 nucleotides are TGTGCCTGGAGTAACTTAGGACTAAACACCGGGGAGCTGTTTTTT. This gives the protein CAWSNLGLNTGELFF. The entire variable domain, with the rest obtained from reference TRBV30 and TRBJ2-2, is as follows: SQTIHQWPATLVQPVGSPLSLECTVEGTSNPNLYWYRQAAGRGLQLLFYSVGIGQISSEVPQNLSASRPQDRQFILSSKKLLLSDSGFYLCAWSNLGLNTGELFFGEGSRLTVL.